The rows below give T cell receptor beta chains drawn from one sample of a study of cytomegalovirus exposure and HLA in healthy donors. Profiled with immunoSEQ multiplex PCR; TCRdb holds only in-frame clones, not every one. The table shows around 160,000 clones, with over 80% occurring only once. The sequenced sample was PBMCs. The receptors stem from a man aged 25 to 45 in good health and CMV-seropositive. The CDR3 runs from the conserved cysteine through the conserved F or W. D genes are given only for firm matches. Size tells how often a clone was seen (once, few, many) or the class of an expanded clone, and some rows leave it out.

abundance	v_gene	d_gene	j_gene	CDR3aa	CDR3nt
NA	TRBV4-1	TRBD2	TRBJ2-3	CASSQGLPTDTQYF	TGCGCCAGCAGCCAGGGACTACCCACAGATACGCAGTATTTT
NA	TRBV2	TRBD1	TRBJ1-5	CASSPQGDYQPQHF	TGTGCCAGCAGCCCTCAGGGGGATTATCAGCCCCAGCATTTT
once	TRBV6-5	NA	TRBJ1-6	CASSYTGSHGDSPLHF	TGTGCCAGCAGTTATACCGGAAGCCACGGGGATTCACCCCTCCACTTT
NA	TRBV27	TRBD1	TRBJ2-3	CASSGTGSTDTQYF	TGTGCCAGCAGTGGGACAGGGTCCACAGATACGCAGTATTTT
few	TRBV7-8	NA	TRBJ2-7	CASSYREISYEQYF	TGTGCCAGCAGCTACAGGGAGATCTCCTACGAGCAGTACTTC
NA	TRBV27	TRBD1	TRBJ1-4	CASSRDREEEKLFF	TGTGCCAGCAGCCGGGACAGGGAAGAGGAAAAACTGTTTTTT
NA	TRBV6-5	TRBD1	TRBJ1-4	CASSNRGLDEKLFF	TGTGCCAGCAGTAACAGGGGGCTGGATGAAAAACTGTTTTTT
NA	TRBV21-1	NA	TRBJ2-1	CASSKGQGGDNEQFF	TGTGCCAGCAGCAAAGGGCAGGGCGGCGACAATGAGCAGTTCTTC
NA	TRBV19	TRBD1	TRBJ1-1	CASTLGQGAREAFF	TGTGCCAGTACCCTGGGACAGGGAGCTCGCGAAGCTTTCTTT
NA	TRBV6-1	TRBD2	TRBJ2-3	CASSLLAGADTQYF	TGTGCCAGCAGCCTTCTAGCGGGGGCAGATACGCAGTATTTT
NA	TRBV7-7	NA	TRBJ2-2	CASSSDGGPTGELFF	TGTGCTAGCAGCTCCGACGGGGGTCCGACCGGGGAGCTGTTTTTT
NA	TRBV2	TRBD2	TRBJ2-1	CASMLAGYNEQFF	TGTGCCAGCATGCTAGCGGGGTACAATGAGCAGTTCTTC
NA	TRBV9	TRBD2	TRBJ2-5	CASSVGAGGETQYF	TGTGCCAGCAGCGTGGGGGCGGGGGGAGAGACCCAGTACTTC
NA	TRBV9	NA	TRBJ1-2	CASSVVGTSYGYTF	TGTGCCAGCAGCGTAGTCGGGACATCCTATGGCTACACCTTC
NA	TRBV6-1	NA	TRBJ2-3	CASSERVVTDTQYF	TGTGCCAGCAGTGAACGGGTAGTAACAGATACGCAGTATTTT
NA	TRBV7-2	NA	TRBJ2-7	CASSGGPAYEQYF	TGTGCCAGCAGCGGTGGCCCTGCCTACGAGCAGTACTTC
once	TRBV13	TRBD1	TRBJ1-1	CASSPWDRSNTEAFF	TGTGCCAGCAGCCCCTGGGACAGGTCGAACACTGAAGCTTTCTTT
once	TRBV6-1	NA	TRBJ1-1	CASSEATRQRNTEAFF	TGTGCCAGCAGTGAAGCGACGCGGCAGAGGAACACTGAAGCTTTCTTT
NA	TRBV6-6	TRBD1	TRBJ2-2	CASNRGSTGELFF	TGTGCCAGCAACAGGGGGTCAACCGGGGAGCTGTTTTTT
once	TRBV5-1	NA	TRBJ1-1	CASSLTDRIEAFF	TGCGCCAGCAGCTTAACCGACAGGATTGAAGCTTTCTTT
NA	TRBV6-5	NA	TRBJ2-7	CASSYSLGAYEQYF	TGTGCCAGCAGTTACTCATTGGGAGCCTACGAGCAGTACTTC
NA	TRBV11-3	NA	TRBJ2-7	CASVQTGEQYF	TGTGCCAGCGTTCAAACCGGCGAGCAGTACTTC
NA	TRBV27	NA	TRBJ1-5	CASSPLSGVVSNQPQHF	TGTGCCAGCAGTCCCCTTTCGGGGGTTGTGAGCAATCAGCCCCAGCATTTT
NA	TRBV5-6	TRBD2	TRBJ2-1	CASSPPFEAGVPYNEQFF	TGTGCCAGCAGCCCCCCCTTTGAGGCGGGGGTCCCCTACAATGAGCAGTTCTTC
NA	TRBV14	TRBD2	TRBJ2-1	CASRPAGAGNEQFF	TGTGCCAGCAGACCAGCGGGGGCCGGGAATGAGCAGTTCTTC
NA	TRBV4-3	NA	TRBJ1-1	CASSQDRTMNTEAFF	TGCGCCAGCAGCCAAGATCGGACAATGAACACTGAAGCTTTCTTT
NA	TRBV9	NA	TRBJ1-6	CASSGAALAGPFSPLHF	TGTGCCAGCAGCGGGGCGGCTTTGGCGGGACCTTTTTCACCCCTCCACTTT
NA	TRBV30	NA	TRBJ1-6	CAWSVQYNSPLHF	TGTGCCTGGAGTGTACAGTATAATTCACCCCTCCACTTT
NA	TRBV11-2	TRBD1	TRBJ1-6	CASSPGTASPLHF	TGTGCCAGCAGCCCCGGGACAGCTTCACCCCTCCACTTT
NA	TRBV4-1	NA	TRBJ2-7	CASSLGGSYEQYF	TGCGCCAGCAGCCTCGGAGGCTCCTACGAGCAGTACTTC
NA	TRBV19	TRBD2	TRBJ2-5	CASSISSGGSETQYF	TGTGCCAGTAGTATAAGTAGCGGGGGGTCTGAGACCCAGTACTTC
once	TRBV2	TRBD2	TRBJ2-5	CAGVGSGGRETQYF	TGTGCCGGCGTTGGTAGCGGGGGGCGGGAGACCCAGTACTTC
NA	TRBV4-3	NA	TRBJ1-1	CASSQGALNTEAFF	TGCGCCAGCAGCCAGGGGGCTTTGAACACTGAAGCTTTCTTT
NA	TRBV7-3	NA	TRBJ2-7	CASRARDISYEQYF	TGTGCCAGCAGGGCCCGGGACATCTCCTACGAGCAGTACTTC
NA	TRBV19	NA	TRBJ1-2	CASSIGEGIGTF	TGTGCCAGTAGTATCGGAGAGGGCATTGGCACATTC
NA	TRBV2	NA	TRBJ1-2	CASSGERDRNYGYTF	TGTGCCAGCAGTGGGGAGAGAGACAGGAACTATGGCTACACCTTC
NA	TRBV29-1	NA	TRBJ2-1	CSVERGRDEQFF	TGCAGCGTTGAGCGGGGACGGGATGAGCAGTTCTTC
NA	TRBV27	TRBD2	TRBJ2-3	CASSLRRGGQDTQYF	TGTGCCAGCAGTTTACGGCGGGGGGGCCAAGATACGCAGTATTTT
NA	TRBV9	TRBD1	TRBJ1-2	CASSVATGGRGYTF	TGTGCCAGCAGCGTAGCTACAGGGGGCCGTGGCTACACCTTC
NA	TRBV19	TRBD2	TRBJ2-1	CASSIVSGGHNEQFF	TGTGCCAGTAGTATAGTCAGCGGGGGACACAATGAGCAGTTCTTC
NA	TRBV21-1	NA	TRBJ1-2	CASSGGQGDAKTGGYTF	TGTGCCAGCAGCGGCGGACAGGGGGACGCGAAGACGGGTGGCTACACCTTC
once	TRBV5-1	NA	TRBJ2-7	CASSSDSSIVRGQYF	TGCGCCAGCAGCTCGGACTCCTCCATAGTACGAGGGCAGTACTTC
NA	TRBV19	NA	TRBJ1-4	CASSTQQNNEKLFF	TGTGCCAGTAGTACACAACAGAATAATGAAAAACTGTTTTTT
NA	TRBV4-3	TRBD1	TRBJ1-2	CASSQERPPQGYYGYTF	TGCGCCAGCAGCCAAGAAAGGCCGCCACAGGGGTACTATGGCTACACCTTC